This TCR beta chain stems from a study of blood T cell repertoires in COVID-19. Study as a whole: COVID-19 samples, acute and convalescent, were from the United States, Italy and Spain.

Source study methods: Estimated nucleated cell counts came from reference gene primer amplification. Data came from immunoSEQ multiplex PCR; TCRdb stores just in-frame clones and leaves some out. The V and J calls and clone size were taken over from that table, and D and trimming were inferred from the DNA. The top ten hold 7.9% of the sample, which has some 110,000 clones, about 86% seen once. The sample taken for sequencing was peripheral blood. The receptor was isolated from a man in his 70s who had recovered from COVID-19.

CDR3 loop: CASSWTSGNTGELFF. CDR3 DNA sequence: TGTGCCAGCAGCTGGACTAGCGGGAACACCGGGGAGCTGTTTTTT. The chain combines TRBV7-2 with TRBJ2-2, with 10 nucleotides matching TRBD2. V trimming: 4 bases; J trimming: 1 base; junction bases outside the gene matches: 0. The CDR3 runs to 15 residues. Germline V CDR1 and CDR2: SGHTA, FQGNSA.